Sequencing of this TCR beta chain was carried out in a study of T cell responses to AZD1222 COVID-19 vaccine (dated by TCRdb to about 2021). Regarding the study in general: A total of under 250 trial participants underwent TCR sequencing, of whom about 200 had received two doses of AZD1222 and around 26 had received two doses of the MenACWY control vaccine. Trial participants were enrolled into age subgroups of 18-55, 56-69 and 70-plus years, which contained 148, 28 and 57 TCR-sequenced participants, respectively. What the research found in general, with its limitations: A significant rise in spike-specific TCR breadth and depth was observed after two AZD1222 doses relative to day 0 and relative to MenACWY recipients. Vaccine-associated CD4 TCRs spanned the whole spike protein, with dominant responses in regions 160-218 and 743-854. Participants were mostly white British and included more females than males, and it was suggested by the authors that clonal diversity may have been underestimated. The 56-69-year group was small, and its depth increase did not reach significance, likely because of low power. Because no day 14 peak-response samples were available, the repertoires could be characterized only after the peak T cell response. Epitopes outside the regions mutated in the B.1.351 and B.1.1.7 variants were reportedly recognized by nearly half of the unique spike-specific TCRs. Conclusions about previously exposed vaccinees are limited, since just five or six AZD1222 recipients were seropositive for SARS-CoV-2 at baseline.

A note on this clone: No cognate antigen has been identified for it. No much larger clonotype is one base removed from it; base qualities were not supplied.

Taken with the paper, the label for time point translates to: about 28 days (+/-7) after the second vaccine dose. AZD1222 recipients given second doses at about 4 weeks or at about 12 weeks were pooled, since spike-specific TCR depth and breadth were not found to differ between the two schedules. The vaccinee samples were drawn from two UK trials, COV001 and COV002, one of which was a single-blind randomized controlled phase 2/3 trial testing AZD1222 (ChAdOx1 nCoV-19) in healthy adults. Trial participant PBMC samples were collected at day 0 and day 28 after the second dose for TCRbeta chain sequencing. The CDR3 regions of human TCRbeta chains were subjected to immunosequencing. From the authors' description of their analysis: Repertoire TCRs were matched against a reference library of SARS-CoV-2-specific TCRs generated with the MIRA antigen-specificity platform. Breadth was defined as the fraction of unique TCRs that were SARS-CoV-2-associated, and depth was defined as the fraction of total T cells that were SARS-CoV-2-associated. Using the MIRA data, every spike-specific TCR was mapped to the spike region that the TCR reacted to and assigned to either a CD4 or a CD8 class. Log10-transformed breadth and depth values were compared by one-way ANOVA with Sidak's multiple comparisons tests. TCRdb holds this immuneACCESS table with in-frame rearrangements only. Some clones are missing; in checked studies, unresolved V genes explain under half, and the rest has no known cause. V and J calls and clone size follow that table, whereas D and trimming were derived from the DNA. This sample holds roughly 140,000 clones; 90% to 95% were observed only once. Approximately 1.5% of the sample is held by the ten biggest clonotypes.

Cut back by 11 bases and 0 bases, the V and J ends lie 8 bases apart. CDR1 and CDR2 (MNHEY, SVGAGI) derive from the germline V gene. The CDR3 spans 12 residues, from the cysteine through the phenylalanine. The read is trimmed to its CDR3 DNA, 36 bases read in frame from base 1. This receptor was obtained from an adult who received the AZD1222 COVID-19 vaccine. Sequenced here: peripheral blood, sampled 28 days after the second AZD1222 dose. The V gene is TRBV6-5 and the J gene is TRBJ1-3, with the D gene not clear enough to name. The CDR3: CALYTSGNTIYF. Read as DNA, the sequence is TGTGCCCTTTACACCTCTGGAAACACCATATATTTT.